What follows is one T cell receptor beta chain and its context. Its binding antigen is unknown. No quality values exist for individual bases; no much larger clone is one base distant. The meaning of the sample's time point label: baseline before first vaccination. Interpreted using the paper, the treatment or condition label stands for: meningococcal conjugate vaccine given as trial control. Vaccinee samples were obtained from the UK trials COV001 and COV002, which included a single-blind randomized controlled phase 2/3 trial of AZD1222 (ChAdOx1 nCoV-19) in healthy adults. For TCRbeta chain sequencing, PBMC samples were collected from trial participants at day 0 and at day 28 after the second dose. Including cysteine and phenylalanine, the CDR3 has 15 amino acids. The kept DNA is CDR3 alone, 45 bases in frame from the first base. CDR1 and CDR2 (MNHEY, SMNVEV) derive from the germline V gene (reference sequence). V is shortened by 6 bases, J by 6 bases, and the region joining them spans 18 bases.

This record comes from a study of T cell responses to AZD1222 COVID-19 vaccine (dated by TCRdb to about 2021). For the wider study: TCR sequencing was performed for about 250 trial participants, of whom some 200 were given two doses of AZD1222 and around 25 were given two doses of MenACWY control vaccine. Trial participants were enrolled into age subgroups of 18-55, 56-69 and 70-plus years, which contained around 150, 28 and 57 TCR-sequenced participants, respectively. Overall study outcomes, separate from this receptor: Only five to seven AZD1222 recipients were SARS-CoV-2 seropositive at baseline, limiting conclusions about previously exposed vaccinees. The whole spike protein was spanned by vaccine-associated CD4 TCRs, and dominant responses were seen in regions 160-218 and 743-854. Participants were mostly white British, with more females than males. The authors suggested clonal diversity may have been underestimated. In the small 56-69-year group, the increase in depth fell short of significance, most likely because of low power. Because no samples from the day 14 peak response were available, repertoires could be characterized only after the peak T cell response. Reportedly, almost half of the unique spike-specific TCRs recognized epitopes lying outside the regions that are mutated in the B.1.351 and B.1.1.7 variants. Spike-specific TCR breadth and depth rose significantly after two AZD1222 doses compared with day 0 and with MenACWY recipients.

The CDR3 regions of human TCRbeta chains were subjected to immunosequencing. In the authors' own workflow: Repertoire TCRs were matched against a reference library of SARS-CoV-2-specific TCRs generated with the MIRA antigen-specificity platform. Breadth meant the fraction of unique TCRs that were SARS-CoV-2-associated, whereas depth meant the fraction of total T cells that were SARS-CoV-2-associated. Each spike-specific TCR was assigned to its reactive spike region and to a CD4 or CD8 class using the MIRA data. Log10-transformed breadth and depth values were compared by one-way ANOVA with Sidak's multiple comparisons tests. The table was pulled from immuneACCESS by TCRdb, which kept in-frame rearrangements only. Such tables lose some clones; where checked, under half of the loss comes from unresolved V genes, and the rest has no known cause. For V, J and clone size, that table is used; D and trimming come from the DNA. Here the sample has under 150,000 clones; approximately 90% occur a single time. 8.5% to 14% of the sample is taken by the ten largest.

The source was peripheral blood, collected on day 0 of MenACWY control vaccination. This TCR was recovered from an adult in good health. The sequence is built from TRBV27 and TRBJ2-1; a confident D gene designation cannot be given. The CDR3 reads as follows: CASSRQAKRSNEQFF. The nucleotide sequence reads TGTGCCAGCAGCCGCCAAGCAAAAAGGAGCAATGAGCAGTTCTTC.